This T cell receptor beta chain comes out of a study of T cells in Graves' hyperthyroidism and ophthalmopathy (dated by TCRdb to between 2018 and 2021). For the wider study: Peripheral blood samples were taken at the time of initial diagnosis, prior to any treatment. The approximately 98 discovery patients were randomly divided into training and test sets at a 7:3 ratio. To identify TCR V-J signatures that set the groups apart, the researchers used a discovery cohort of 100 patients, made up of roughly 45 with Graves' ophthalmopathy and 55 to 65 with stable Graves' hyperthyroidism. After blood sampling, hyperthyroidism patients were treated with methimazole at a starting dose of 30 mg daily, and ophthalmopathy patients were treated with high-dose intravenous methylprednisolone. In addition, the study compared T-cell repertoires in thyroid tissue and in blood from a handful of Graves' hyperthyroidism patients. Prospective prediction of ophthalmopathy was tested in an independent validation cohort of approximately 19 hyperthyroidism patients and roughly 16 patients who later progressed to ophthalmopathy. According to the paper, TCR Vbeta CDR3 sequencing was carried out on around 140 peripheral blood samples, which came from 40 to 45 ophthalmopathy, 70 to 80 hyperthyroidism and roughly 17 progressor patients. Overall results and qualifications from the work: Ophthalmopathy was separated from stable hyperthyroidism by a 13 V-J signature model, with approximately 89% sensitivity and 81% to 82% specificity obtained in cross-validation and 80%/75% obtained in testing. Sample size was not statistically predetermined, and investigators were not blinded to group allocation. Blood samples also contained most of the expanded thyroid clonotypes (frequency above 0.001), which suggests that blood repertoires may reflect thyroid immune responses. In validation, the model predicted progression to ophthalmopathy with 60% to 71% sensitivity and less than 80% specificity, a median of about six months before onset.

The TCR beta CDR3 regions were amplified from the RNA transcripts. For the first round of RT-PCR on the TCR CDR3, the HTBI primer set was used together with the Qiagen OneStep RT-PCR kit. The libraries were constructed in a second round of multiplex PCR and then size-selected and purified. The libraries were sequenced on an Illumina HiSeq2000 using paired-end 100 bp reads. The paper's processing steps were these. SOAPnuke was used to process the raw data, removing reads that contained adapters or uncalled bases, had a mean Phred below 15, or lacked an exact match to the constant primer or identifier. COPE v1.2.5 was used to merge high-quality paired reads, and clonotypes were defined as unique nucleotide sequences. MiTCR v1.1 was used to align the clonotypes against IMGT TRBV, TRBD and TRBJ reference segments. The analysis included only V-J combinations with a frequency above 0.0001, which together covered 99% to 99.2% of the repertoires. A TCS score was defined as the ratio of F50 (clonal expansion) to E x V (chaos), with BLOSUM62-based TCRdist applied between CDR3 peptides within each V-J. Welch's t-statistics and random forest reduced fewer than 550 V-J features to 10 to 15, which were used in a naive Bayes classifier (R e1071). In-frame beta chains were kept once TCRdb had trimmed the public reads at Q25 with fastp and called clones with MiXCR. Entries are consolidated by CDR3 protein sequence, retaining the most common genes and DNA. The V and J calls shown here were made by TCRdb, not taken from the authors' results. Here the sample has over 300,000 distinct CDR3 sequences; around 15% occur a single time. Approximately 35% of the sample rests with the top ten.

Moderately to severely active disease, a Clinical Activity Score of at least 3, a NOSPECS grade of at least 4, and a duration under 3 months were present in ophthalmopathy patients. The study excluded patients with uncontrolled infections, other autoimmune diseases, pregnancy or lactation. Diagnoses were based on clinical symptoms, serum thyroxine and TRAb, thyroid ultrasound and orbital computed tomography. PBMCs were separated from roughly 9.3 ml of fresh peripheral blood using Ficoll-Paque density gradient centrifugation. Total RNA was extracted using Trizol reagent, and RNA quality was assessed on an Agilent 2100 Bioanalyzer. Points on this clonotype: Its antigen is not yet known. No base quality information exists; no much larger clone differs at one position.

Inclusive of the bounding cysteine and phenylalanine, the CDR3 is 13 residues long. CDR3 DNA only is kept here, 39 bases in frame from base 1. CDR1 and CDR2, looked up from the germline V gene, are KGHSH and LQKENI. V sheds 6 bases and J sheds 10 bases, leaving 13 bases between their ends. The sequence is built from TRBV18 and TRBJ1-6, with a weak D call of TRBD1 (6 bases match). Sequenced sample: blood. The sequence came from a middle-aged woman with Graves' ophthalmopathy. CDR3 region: CASSKNRESPLHF. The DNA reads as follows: TGTGCCAGCTCCAAAAACAGGGAGTCACCCCTCCACTTT.